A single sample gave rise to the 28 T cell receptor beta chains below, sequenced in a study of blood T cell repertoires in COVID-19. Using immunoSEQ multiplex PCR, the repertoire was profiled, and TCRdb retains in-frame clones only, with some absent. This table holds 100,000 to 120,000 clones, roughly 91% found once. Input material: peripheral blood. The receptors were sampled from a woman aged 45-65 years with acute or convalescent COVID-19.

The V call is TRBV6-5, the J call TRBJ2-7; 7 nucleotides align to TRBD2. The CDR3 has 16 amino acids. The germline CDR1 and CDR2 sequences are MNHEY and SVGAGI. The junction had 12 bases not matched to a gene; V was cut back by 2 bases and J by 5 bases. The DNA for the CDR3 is TGTGCCAGCAGTTACGGGGGGGAGGGTTATGTGGACGAGCAGTACTTC. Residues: CASSYGGEGYVDEQYF.

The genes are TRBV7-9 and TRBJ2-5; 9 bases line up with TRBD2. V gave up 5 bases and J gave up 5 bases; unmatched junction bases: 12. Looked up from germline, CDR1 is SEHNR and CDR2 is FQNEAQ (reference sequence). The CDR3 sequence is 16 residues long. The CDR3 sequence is CASSRQGGLARETQYF. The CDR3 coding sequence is TGTGCCAGCAGCCGTCAGGGAGGACTAGCGAGGGAGACCCAGTACTTC.

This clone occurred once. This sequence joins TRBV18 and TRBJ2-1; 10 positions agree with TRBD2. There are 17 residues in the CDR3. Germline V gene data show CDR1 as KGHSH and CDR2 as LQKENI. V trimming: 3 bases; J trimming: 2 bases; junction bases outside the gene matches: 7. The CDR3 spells CASSPLKSGRAYNEQFF. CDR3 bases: TGTGCCAGCTCACCTCTGAAAAGCGGGAGGGCCTACAATGAGCAGTTCTTC.

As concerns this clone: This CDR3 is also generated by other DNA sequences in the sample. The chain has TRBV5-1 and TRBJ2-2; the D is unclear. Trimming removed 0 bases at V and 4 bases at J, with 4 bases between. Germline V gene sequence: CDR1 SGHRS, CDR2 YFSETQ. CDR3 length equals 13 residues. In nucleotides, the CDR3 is TGCGCCAGCAGCTTGGGCGGCACCGGGGAGCTGTTTTTT. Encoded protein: CASSLGGTGELFF.

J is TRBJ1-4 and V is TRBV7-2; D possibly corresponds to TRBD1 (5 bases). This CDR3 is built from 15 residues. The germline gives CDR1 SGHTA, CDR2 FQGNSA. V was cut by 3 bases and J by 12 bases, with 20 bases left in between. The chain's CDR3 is CASSLDGGAIEELFF. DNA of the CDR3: TGTGCCAGCAGCTTGGATGGAGGGGCTATCGAAGAACTGTTTTTT.

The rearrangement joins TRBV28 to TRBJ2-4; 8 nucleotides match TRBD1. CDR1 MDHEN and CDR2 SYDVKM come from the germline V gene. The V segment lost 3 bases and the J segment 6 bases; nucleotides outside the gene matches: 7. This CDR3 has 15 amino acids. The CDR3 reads CASSFWDRPGNIQYF. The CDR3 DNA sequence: TGTGCCAGCAGTTTTTGGGACAGGCCCGGAAACATTCAGTACTTC. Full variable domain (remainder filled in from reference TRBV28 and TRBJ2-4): DVKVTQSSRYLVKRTGEKVFLECVQDMDHENMFWYRQDPGLGLRLIYFSYDVKMKEKGDIPEGYSVSREKKERFSLILESASTNQTSMYLCASSFWDRPGNIQYFGAGTRLSVL.

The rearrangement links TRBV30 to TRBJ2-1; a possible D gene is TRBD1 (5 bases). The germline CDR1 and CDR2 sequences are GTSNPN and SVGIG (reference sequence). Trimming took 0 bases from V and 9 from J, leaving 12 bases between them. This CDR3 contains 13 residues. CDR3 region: CAWSVSQGSEQFF. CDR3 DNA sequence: TGTGCCTGGAGTGTCTCGCAGGGAAGTGAGCAGTTCTTC. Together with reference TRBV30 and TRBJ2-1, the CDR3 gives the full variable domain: SQTIHQWPATLVQPVGSPLSLECTVEGTSNPNLYWYRQAAGRGLQLLFYSVGIGQISSEVPQNLSASRPQDRQFILSSKKLLLSDSGFYLCAWSVSQGSEQFFGPGTRLTVL.

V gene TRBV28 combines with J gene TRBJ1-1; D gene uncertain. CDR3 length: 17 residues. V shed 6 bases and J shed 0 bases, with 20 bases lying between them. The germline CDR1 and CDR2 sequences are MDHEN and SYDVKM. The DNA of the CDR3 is TGTGCCAGCAGCCGCCATTATGGGTCGCGGGTGAACACTGAAGCTTTCTTT. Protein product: CASSRHYGSRVNTEAFF.

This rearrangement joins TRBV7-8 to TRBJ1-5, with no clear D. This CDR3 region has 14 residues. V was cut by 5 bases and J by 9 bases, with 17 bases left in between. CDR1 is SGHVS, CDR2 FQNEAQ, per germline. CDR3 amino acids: CASSTRTPGPPQHF. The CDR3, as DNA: TGTGCCAGCAGCACTAGGACCCCCGGGCCGCCCCAGCATTTT.

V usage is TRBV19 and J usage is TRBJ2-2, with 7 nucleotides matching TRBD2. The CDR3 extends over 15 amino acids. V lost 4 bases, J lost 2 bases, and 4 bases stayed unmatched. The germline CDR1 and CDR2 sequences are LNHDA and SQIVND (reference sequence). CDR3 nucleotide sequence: TGTGCCAGTAGTAAGAGCGGGAAAAACACCGGGGAGCTGTTTTTT. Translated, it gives CASSKSGKNTGELFF.

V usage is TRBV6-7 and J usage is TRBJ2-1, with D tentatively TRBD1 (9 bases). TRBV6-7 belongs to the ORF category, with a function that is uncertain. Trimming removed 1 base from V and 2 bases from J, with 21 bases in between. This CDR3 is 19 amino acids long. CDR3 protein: CASSYFGDREAGAYNEQFF. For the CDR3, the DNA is TGTGCCAGCAGTTACTTTGGGGACAGGGAAGCGGGGGCCTACAATGAGCAGTTCTTC.

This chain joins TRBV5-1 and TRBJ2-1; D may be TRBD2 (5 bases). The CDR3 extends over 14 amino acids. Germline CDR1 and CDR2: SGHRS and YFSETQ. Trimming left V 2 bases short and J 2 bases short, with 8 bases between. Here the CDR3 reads CASSLVGAYNEQFF. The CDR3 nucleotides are TGCGCCAGCAGCTTAGTGGGAGCCTACAATGAGCAGTTCTTC. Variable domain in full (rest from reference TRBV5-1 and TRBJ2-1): KAGVTQTPRYLIKTRGQQVTLSCSPISGHRSVSWYQQTPGQGLQFLFEYFSETQRNKGNFPGRFSGRQFSNSRSEMNVSTLELGDSALYLCASSLVGAYNEQFFGPGTRLTVL.

The CDR3 loop is CSVDRQVYNEQFF. The CDR3 nucleotides are TGCAGCGTTGATAGGCAGGTTTACAATGAGCAGTTCTTC. The V and J genes are TRBV29-1 and TRBJ2-1; the D is unclear. Trimming removed 3 bases at V and 4 bases at J, with 10 bases between. The CDR3 has 13 residues. Germline CDR1 is SQVTM and CDR2 is ANQGSEA.

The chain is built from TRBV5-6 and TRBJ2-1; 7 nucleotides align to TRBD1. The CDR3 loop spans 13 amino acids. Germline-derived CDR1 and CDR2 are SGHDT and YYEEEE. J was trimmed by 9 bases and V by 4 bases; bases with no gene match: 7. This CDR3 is CASSPTGFSEQFF. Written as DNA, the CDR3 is TGTGCCAGCAGCCCGACAGGGTTCAGTGAGCAGTTCTTC.

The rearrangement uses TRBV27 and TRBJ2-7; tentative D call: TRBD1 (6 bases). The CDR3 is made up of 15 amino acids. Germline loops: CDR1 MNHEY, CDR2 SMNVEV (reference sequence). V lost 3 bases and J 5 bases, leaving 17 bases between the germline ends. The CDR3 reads CASSLMRAGADEQYF. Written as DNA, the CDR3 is TGTGCCAGCAGTTTGATGAGGGCAGGGGCGGACGAGCAGTACTTC.

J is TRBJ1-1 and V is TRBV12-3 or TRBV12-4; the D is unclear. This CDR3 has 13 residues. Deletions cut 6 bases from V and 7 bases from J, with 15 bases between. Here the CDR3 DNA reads TGTGCCAGCAGATGGGCTGCCGCCGGTGAAGCTTTCTTT. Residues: CASRWAAAGEAFF.

The CDR3 sequence is CASSQPTSGTGELFF. In DNA, the CDR3 is TGCGCCAGCAGCCAGCCGACTAGCGGCACCGGGGAGCTGTTTTTT. This sequence joins TRBV4-1 and TRBJ2-2; 9 bases match TRBD2. Germline CDR1 and CDR2: MGHRA and YSYEKL. Germline trimming cut 3 bases from V and 4 bases from J; bases unmatched to any gene: 3. There are 15 residues in the CDR3.

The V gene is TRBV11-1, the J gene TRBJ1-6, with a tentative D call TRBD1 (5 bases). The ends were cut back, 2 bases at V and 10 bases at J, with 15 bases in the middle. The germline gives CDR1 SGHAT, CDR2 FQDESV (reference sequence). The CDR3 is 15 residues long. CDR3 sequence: CASSLQIGARSPLHF. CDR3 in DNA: TGTGCCAGCAGCTTACAGATAGGGGCGAGGTCACCCCTCCACTTT.

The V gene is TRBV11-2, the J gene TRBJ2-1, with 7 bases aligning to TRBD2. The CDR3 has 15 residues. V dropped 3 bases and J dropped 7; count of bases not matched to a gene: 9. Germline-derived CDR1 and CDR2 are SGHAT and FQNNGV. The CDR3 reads CASSFSSAGVNEQFF. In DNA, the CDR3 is TGTGCCAGCAGCTTTAGCTCGGCGGGAGTAAATGAGCAGTTCTTC.

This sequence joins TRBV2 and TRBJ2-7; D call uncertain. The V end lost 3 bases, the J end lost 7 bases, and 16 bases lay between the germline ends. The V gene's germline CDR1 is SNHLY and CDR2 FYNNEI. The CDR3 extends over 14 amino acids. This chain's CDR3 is CASSDSDTRREQYF. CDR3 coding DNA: TGTGCCAGCAGTGACTCAGACACCCGACGGGAGCAGTACTTC.

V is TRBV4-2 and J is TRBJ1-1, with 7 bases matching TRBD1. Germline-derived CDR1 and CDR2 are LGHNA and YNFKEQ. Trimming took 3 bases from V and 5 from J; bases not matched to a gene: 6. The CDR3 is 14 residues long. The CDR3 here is CASSHTNRGTEAFF. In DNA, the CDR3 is TGTGCCAGCAGCCATACCAACAGGGGAACTGAAGCTTTCTTT.

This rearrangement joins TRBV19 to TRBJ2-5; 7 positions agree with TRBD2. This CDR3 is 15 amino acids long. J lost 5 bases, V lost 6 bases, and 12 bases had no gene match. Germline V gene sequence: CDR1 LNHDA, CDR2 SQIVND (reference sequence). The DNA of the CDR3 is TGTGCCAGTAGAGCTAGCGGCGGTTCGTGGGAGACCCAGTACTTC. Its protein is CASRASGGSWETQYF.

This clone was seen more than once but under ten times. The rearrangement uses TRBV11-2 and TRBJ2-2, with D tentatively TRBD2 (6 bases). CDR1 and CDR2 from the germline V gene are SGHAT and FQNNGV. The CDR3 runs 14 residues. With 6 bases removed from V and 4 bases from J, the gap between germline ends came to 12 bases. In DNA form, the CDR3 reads TGTGCCAGCAGAGGAGGGATTGGCACCGGGGAGCTGTTTTTT. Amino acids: CASRGGIGTGELFF.

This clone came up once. The CDR3 here is CASSLENRMDEAFF. DNA of the CDR3: TGCGCCAGCAGCTTGGAGAACAGGATGGATGAAGCTTTCTTT. V and J are TRBV5-1 and TRBJ1-1; D perhaps matches TRBD1 (5 bases). The CDR3 consists of 14 residues. Trimming pared 0 bases from V and 7 bases from J, leaving 13 bases between. CDR1 is SGHRS, CDR2 YFSETQ, per germline. Variable domain in full (rest from reference TRBV5-1 and TRBJ1-1): KAGVTQTPRYLIKTRGQQVTLSCSPISGHRSVSWYQQTPGQGLQFLFEYFSETQRNKGNFPGRFSGRQFSNSRSEMNVSTLELGDSALYLCASSLENRMDEAFFGQGTRLTVV.

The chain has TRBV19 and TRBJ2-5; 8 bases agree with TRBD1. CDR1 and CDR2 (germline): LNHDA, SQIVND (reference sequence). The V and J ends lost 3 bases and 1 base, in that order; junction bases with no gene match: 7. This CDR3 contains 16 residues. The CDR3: CASSIGTGPLQETQYF. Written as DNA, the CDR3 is TGTGCCAGTAGTATTGGGACAGGCCCTCTCCAAGAGACCCAGTACTTC.

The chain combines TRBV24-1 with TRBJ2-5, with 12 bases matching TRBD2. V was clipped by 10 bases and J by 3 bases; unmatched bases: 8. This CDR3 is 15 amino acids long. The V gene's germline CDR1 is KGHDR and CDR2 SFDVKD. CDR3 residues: CATSERTSGKETQYF. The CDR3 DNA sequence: TGTGCCACGAGCGAACGGACTAGCGGGAAAGAGACCCAGTACTTC.

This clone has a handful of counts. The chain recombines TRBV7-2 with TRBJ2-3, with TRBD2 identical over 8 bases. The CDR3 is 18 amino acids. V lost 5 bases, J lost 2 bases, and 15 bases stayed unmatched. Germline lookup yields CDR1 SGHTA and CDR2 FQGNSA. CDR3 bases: TGTGCCAGCAGCCCTAATTGGTGGAGCGGGAGATCCACAGATACGCAGTATTTT. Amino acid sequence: CASSPNWWSGRSTDTQYF. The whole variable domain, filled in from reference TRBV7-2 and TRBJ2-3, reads GAGVSQSPSNKVTEKGKDVELRCDPISGHTALYWYRQSLGQGLEFLIYFQGNSAPDKSGLPSDRFSAERTGGSVSTLTIQRTQQEDSAVYLCASSPNWWSGRSTDTQYFGPGTRLTVL.

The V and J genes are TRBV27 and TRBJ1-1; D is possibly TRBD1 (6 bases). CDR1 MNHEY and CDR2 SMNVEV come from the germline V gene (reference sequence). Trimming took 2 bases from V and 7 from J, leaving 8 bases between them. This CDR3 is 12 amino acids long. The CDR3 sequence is CASSLIGGEAFF. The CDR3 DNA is TGTGCCAGCAGTTTAATAGGGGGTGAAGCTTTCTTT.